A selection of T cell receptor beta chains follows, all from one sample in a study of cytomegalovirus exposure and HLA in healthy donors. The repertoire was sequenced with immunoSEQ multiplex PCR; TCRdb's copy has only in-frame clones and lacks some. The sample has 98,000 or so clones; roughly 76% are singletons. Sequenced sample: PBMCs. These receptors came from a man between 35 and 55 years old in good health and CMV-seronegative. CDR3s include the opening cysteine and the closing phenylalanine or tryptophan. Fields, in order: V gene, J gene, CDR3 protein.

>TRBV29-1|TRBJ1-3
CSVHSVGNTIYF
>TRBV5-1|TRBJ1-2
CASRESPRAGYTF
>TRBV21-1|TRBJ2-7
CASSARQVFYEQYF
>TRBV4-3|TRBJ1-6
CASSQDWGVRSPLHF
>TRBV4-1|TRBJ1-5
CASSQALNSNQPQHF
>TRBV9|TRBJ2-7
CASSVAEQREQYF
>TRBV7-6|TRBJ2-5
CASSFRGSGGVETQYF
>TRBV2|TRBJ2-7
CASRGTSGVGGRNEQYF
>TRBV10-3|TRBJ2-6
CAISDSSGANVLTF
>TRBV7-6|TRBJ2-1
CASTGSLRGRSSYNEQFF
>TRBV14|TRBJ1-1
CASSQTKNTEAFF
>TRBV28|TRBJ1-2
CASSYSGQVDGYTF
>TRBV7-8|TRBJ2-1
CASSLSPWTSGGGNNEQFF
>TRBV2|TRBJ2-2
CASSDSMFYTGELFF
>TRBV7-2|TRBJ1-1
CASSLVGRGQGANTEAFF
>TRBV7-9|TRBJ1-6
CASNSVQGAHYNSPLHF
>TRBV28|TRBJ2-5
CASSPLQETQYF
>TRBV27|TRBJ2-3
CASSPTGSLPSIITDTQYF
>TRBV6-5|.
CASRQTGTGEYEQYF
>TRBV27|TRBJ2-2
CASSYSHLGLAGGPGTGELFF
>TRBV5-4|TRBJ2-7
CASSLEAGGGYEQYF
>TRBV19|TRBJ1-5
CASTSTGGNQPQHF
>TRBV7-2|TRBJ2-3
CASSGPEAGIGDTQYF
>TRBV28|TRBJ1-2
CASSLSLGTGIQRVNYGYTF
>TRBV28|TRBJ2-7
CASNPSWVSSGEQYF
>TRBV18|.
CASSLTGGPPYEQYF
>TRBV4-3|TRBJ2-1
CASSPGTSVDNEQFF
>TRBV7-6|TRBJ1-5
CASSLRRQQGGNQPQHF
>TRBV19|TRBJ2-1
CASSEQGYEQFF
>TRBV7-6|TRBJ1-6
CASSSLGRPGQDNSPLHF
>TRBV18|TRBJ2-7
CASSPLKEHEQYF
>TRBV5-1|TRBJ2-5
CASSLTGTMFSDQETQYF
>TRBV19|TRBJ1-5
CASSIVAGKGPQHF
>TRBV9|TRBJ2-7
CASSAGLAPYEQYF
>TRBV19|TRBJ1-5
CASSLYRGRFSNQPQHF
>TRBV19|TRBJ1-4
CASRRQDNEKLFF
>TRBV5-1|TRBJ2-7
CASSLGASVTYEQYF
>TRBV4-1|TRBJ2-1
CASSQEGRDSYNEQFF
>TRBV14|TRBJ2-7
CASSQSGVPYEQYF
>TRBV30|TRBJ2-2
CTWSVGGVAAGELFF
>TRBV19|TRBJ2-3
CASSITGVGIDTQYF
>TRBV28|TRBJ1-1
CASIVRGTEAFF
>TRBV5-4|TRBJ1-6
CASSGGRNNSPLHF
>TRBV11-2|TRBJ2-1
CASSPLAGGYNEQFF
>TRBV28|TRBJ1-6
CASSLDQGNKPLHF
>TRBV11-3|TRBJ2-2
CASSLGGFTSTGELFF
>TRBV20-1|TRBJ2-1
CSATGLEQFF
>TRBV6-1|TRBJ2-1
CASSEKAGGSDEQFF
>TRBV6-5|TRBJ1-5
CASSYGGTRGNQPQHF
>TRBV29-1|TRBJ2-1
CSVYMRSYNEQFF
>TRBV7-2|TRBJ2-7
CASSLGLAVAQYEQYF
>TRBV27|TRBJ2-3
CASSLRAGSRYF
>TRBV9|TRBJ1-1
CASSVEAGIMNTEAFF
>TRBV5-6|TRBJ1-1
CASSPKWPDRVGTEAFF
>TRBV28|TRBJ2-7
CASRATGVTYEQYF